This T cell receptor beta chain is drawn from a study of T cells in Graves' hyperthyroidism and ophthalmopathy. Points from the study as a whole: Blood also held most thyroid clonotypes expanded beyond 0.001.

The CDR3 regions of TCR beta were amplified from RNA transcripts. Researchers ran a first-round RT-PCR on the TCR CDR3 using the HTBI primer set. TCRdb independently ran MiXCR on the multiplex PCR reads; one entry per CDR3 protein. The sample comprises fewer than 500,000 distinct CDR3 sequences, roughly 14% of which are singletons, and around a fifth rests with the top ten. This clonotype came up a few times. The target antigen is unknown. The length of the CDR3 is 17 residues. In germline, CDR1 is SGHAT, CDR2 FQNNGV. The V and J ends lost 5 bases and 4 bases respectively, with 21 bases between them. Material: blood. The J gene is TRBJ1-5, the V gene TRBV11-2; unclear D gene. The receptor was derived from a woman aged 25 to 39 with Graves' ophthalmopathy. For the CDR3, the DNA is TGTGCCAGCAGCGCACACCCCCCGCGGGAAATAAATCAGCCCCAGCATTTT. Translation: CASSAHPPREINQPQHF.